This entry features one T cell receptor beta chain sequence. These data originate in a study of graft-versus-host responses after intestinal transplantation. This CDR3 is 15 amino acids long. The ends lost 2 bases at V and 4 bases at J; junction bases unmatched: 4. Per the germline V gene, CDR1 is SGHVS and CDR2 is FNYEAQ. Only in-frame clones appear in the TCRdb table, and some are missing; sequencing was by immunoSEQ multiplex PCR. The table includes about 57,000 clones, around 90% detected once. The chain is built from TRBV7-6 and TRBJ2-1, with 8 bases identical to TRBD2. The starting material was PBMCs, obtained 26 days after transplant. The source of this sequence is a human patient who received an intestinal transplant, so some T cells may come from the graft donor. The CDR3 DNA sequence: TGTGCCAGCAGCTTATCACCGGGGGGGTACAATGAGCAGTTCTTC. Protein: CASSLSPGGYNEQFF.